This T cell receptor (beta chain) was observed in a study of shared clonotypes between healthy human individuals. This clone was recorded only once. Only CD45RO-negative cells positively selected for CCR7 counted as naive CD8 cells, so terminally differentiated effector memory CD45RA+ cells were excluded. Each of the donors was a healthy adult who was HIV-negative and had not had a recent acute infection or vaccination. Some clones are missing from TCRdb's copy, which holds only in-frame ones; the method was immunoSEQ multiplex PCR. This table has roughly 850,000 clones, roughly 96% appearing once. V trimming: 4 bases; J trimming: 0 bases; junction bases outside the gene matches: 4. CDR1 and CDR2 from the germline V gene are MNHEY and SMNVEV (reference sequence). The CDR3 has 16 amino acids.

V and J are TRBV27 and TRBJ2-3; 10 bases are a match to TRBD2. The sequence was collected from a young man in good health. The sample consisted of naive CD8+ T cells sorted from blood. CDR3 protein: CASSSGLAKSTDTQYF. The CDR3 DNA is TGTGCCAGCAGTTCGGGACTAGCGAAGAGCACAGATACGCAGTATTTT.